The entry below describes one T cell receptor (beta chain). The sample comes from a study of graft-versus-host responses after intestinal transplantation. Generated by immunoSEQ multiplex PCR, the TCRdb table keeps only in-frame clones and is missing some. The sample includes under 90,000 clones, around 92% of them seen just once. J was trimmed by 2 bases and V by 3 bases; bases with no gene match: 8. Germline CDR1 and CDR2: SGHAT and FQDESV (reference sequence). CDR3 length: 16 residues. This TCR derives from a human patient who received an intestinal transplant, so some T cells may come from the graft donor. V usage is TRBV11-1 and J usage is TRBJ2-3, with 7 positions matching TRBD2. Sequencing used PBMCs, obtained 98 days after intestinal transplantation. CDR3 DNA sequence: TGTGCCAGCAGCTTCGGTCGCGGGGGATTCACAGATACGCAGTATTTT. Protein sequence: CASSFGRGGFTDTQYF.